Here is one TCR beta chain with its context. The antigen remains unidentified. This entry is derived from a study of post-analysis software for immune sequencing data. Study observations and caveats: Compared with controls, patients had more of roughly five TRBV segments, including TRBV5-6, TRBV5-1 and TRBV20-1.

Trimming stripped 3 bases from V and 5 bases from J, with 14 bases between. Per germline, CDR1 SGHRS and CDR2 YFSETQ. This CDR3 has 14 residues. Sequencing libraries made from TCR beta cDNA carried unique molecular identifiers. Input amounts of roughly 0.85 to 11 million T cells were used. These gave 500,000 or so cDNA molecules, so each molecule approximated one T cell. TCRdb fed the PCR reads into MiXCR, producing one record per CDR3 protein. The repertoire holds around 260,000 distinct CDR3 sequences, about 38% seen once, with around 4.8% in the top ten. Sequenced input: blood. This TCR came from a girl between 10 and 17 years old with multiple sclerosis. The chain joins TRBV5-1 to TRBJ1-2; D is undetermined. The CDR3 protein is CASSSFVGGYGYTF. The CDR3 DNA is TGCGCCAGCAGCTCTTTCGTTGGAGGGTATGGCTACACCTTC.